A single sample is the source of the 21 T cell receptor beta chains below, sequenced in a study of cytomegalovirus exposure and HLA in healthy donors. The PCR was carried out with 60 Vbeta primers and 13 Jbeta primers. The protocol was immunoSEQ multiplex PCR, while the TCRdb copy is restricted to in-frame clones and leaves out a portion. The sample consists of under 200,000 clones, approximately 71% of them appearing once. Sequencing used PBMCs. Every receptor here comes from a young woman in good health and CMV-seropositive.

CDR3 region: CATSRDPILLNSGANVLTF. In DNA, the CDR3 is TGTGCCACCAGCAGAGATCCCATTTTACTGAACTCTGGGGCCAACGTCCTGACTTTC. The chain is built from TRBV15 and TRBJ2-6; D is unclear. Trimming stripped 0 bases from V and 0 bases from J, with 15 bases between. This CDR3 spans 19 amino acids. CDR1 and CDR2 (germline): LNHNV, YYDKDF (reference sequence).

The chain has TRBV5-4 and TRBJ2-1; D unclear. Germline CDR1 SGHNT, CDR2 YYREEE (reference sequence). The V end lost 2 bases, the J end lost 5 bases, and 8 bases lay between the germline ends. This CDR3 has 13 amino acids. CDR3 sequence reads: CASSLTRDNEQFF. The CDR3 bases are TGTGCCAGCAGCTTAACGCGCGACAATGAGCAGTTCTTC.

This chain links TRBV27 with TRBJ1-1; D not certain. There are 13 residues in the CDR3. Germline values: CDR1 MNHEY, CDR2 SMNVEV (reference sequence). Trimming pared 0 bases from V and 8 bases from J, leaving 10 bases between. The chain's CDR3 is CASSLSLRLEAFF. The CDR3 DNA reads TGTGCCAGCAGTTTATCTCTACGCCTCGAAGCTTTCTTT.

The rearrangement links TRBV6-1 to TRBJ2-1; TRBD2 is a possible D gene (6 bases). CDR1 is MNHNS, CDR2 SASEGT, per germline. V was cut by 6 bases and J by 10 bases, with 22 bases left in between. The length of the CDR3 is 15 residues. CDR3 amino acids: CASSSYRGTSGEQFF. The CDR3 DNA follows: TGTGCCAGCAGCTCTTATCGGGGAACGAGCGGGGAGCAGTTCTTC.

V usage is TRBV2 and J usage is TRBJ2-7; no clear D gene. Germline V gives CDR1 SNHLY, CDR2 FYNNEI. The CDR3 is 15 residues long. V was cut by 2 bases and J by 4 bases, with 15 bases left in between. The CDR3 spells CASSERVPTLYEQYF. The CDR3 region has the DNA TGTGCCAGCAGTGAACGTGTTCCGACACTTTACGAGCAGTACTTC.

The J gene is TRBJ1-2, the V gene TRBV7-9; the D is unclear. Trimming took off 4 bases at V and 6 bases at J, with 9 bases between the two ends. The germline gives CDR1 SEHNR, CDR2 FQNEAQ (reference sequence). The CDR3 spans 12 residues. CDR3 DNA: TGTGCCAGCAGCTCTTCGGAGCATGGCTACACCTTC. Its protein is CASSSSEHGYTF.

The chain employs TRBV5-1 and TRBJ2-1; 13 bases agree with TRBD2. Germline V gene sequence: CDR1 SGHRS, CDR2 YFSETQ. The CDR3 runs 21 residues. With V trimmed by 2 bases and J by 3 bases, 17 bases remained unmatched. This CDR3 reads CASSFDTPHRLAGGGYNEQFF. The CDR3 DNA follows: TGCGCCAGCAGCTTTGACACCCCCCACCGACTAGCGGGAGGAGGCTACAATGAGCAGTTCTTC.

V gene TRBV12-5 combines with J gene TRBJ2-7, with 10 bases that match TRBD1. The CDR3 has 15 amino acids. Trimming cost V 6 bases and J 5 bases; bases outside gene matches: 10. CDR1 is LGHNT, CDR2 FRNRAP, per germline. The CDR3 reads CASGVPDRGPHEQYF. The CDR3 nucleotides are TGTGCTAGTGGGGTACCCGACAGGGGGCCGCACGAGCAGTACTTC.

This chain uses TRBV6-5 with TRBJ1-1, with a weak D call TRBD1 (6 bases). The CDR3 has 15 residues. Germline-derived CDR1 and CDR2 are MNHEY and SVGAGI. V lost 4 bases and J lost 5, with 17 bases in between. As DNA, the CDR3 is TGTGCCAGCAGTTCCCGAATCAGGGGCGGGACTGAAGCTTTCTTT. Translation: CASSSRIRGGTEAFF.

V usage is TRBV27 and J usage is TRBJ2-1; D gene unclear. The CDR3 contains 16 residues. Germline assignment: CDR1 MNHEY and CDR2 SMNVEV (reference sequence). The V and J ends lost 2 bases and 4 bases respectively, with 15 bases between them. The CDR3 DNA follows: TGTGCCAGCAGTTTAGCTGACACACCCGCGTACAATGAGCAGTTCTTC. This encodes CASSLADTPAYNEQFF.

V is TRBV1 and J is TRBJ1-1. TRBV1 is tagged as a pseudogene. CDR3 length equals 15 residues. The CDR3 region is CTSSQSPTAGTEAFF. In DNA, the CDR3 is TGCACCAGCAGCCAATCCCCCACCGCGGGGACTGAAGCTTTCTTT.

V is TRBV27 and J is TRBJ2-7; tentative D call: TRBD2 (5 bases). The CDR3 is 13 residues long. Germline-derived CDR1 and CDR2 are MNHEY and SMNVEV (reference sequence). With 0 bases removed from V and 3 bases from J, the gap between germline ends came to 6 bases. The CDR3 DNA follows: TGTGCCAGCAGTTTATCGGAGGACTACGAGCAGTACTTC. Translated, it gives CASSLSEDYEQYF.

As for this clone: Other DNA variants within this sample encode the same CDR3. The chain links TRBV27 to TRBJ1-5, with 8 nucleotides matching TRBD1. This CDR3 region has 13 residues. Germline V lookup: CDR1 MNHEY, CDR2 SMNVEV (reference sequence). V gave up 5 bases and J gave up 6 bases; unmatched junction bases: 3. In DNA form, the CDR3 reads TGTGCCAGCAGTGGGACAGGTGTTCAGCCCCAGCATTTT. Translating gives CASSGTGVQPQHF.

The V and J genes are TRBV5-1 and TRBJ1-6; D not certain. This CDR3 region has 18 residues. The V and J ends lost 4 bases and 0 bases respectively, with 17 bases between them. From germline, CDR1 is SGHRS and CDR2 YFSETQ. CDR3 in DNA: TGCGCCAGCAGCCCGAGCCGGGGATTTAGCTCCTATAATTCACCCCTCCACTTT. Its protein is CASSPSRGFSSYNSPLHF.

The CDR3 loop reads CAISEHRVLPSYEQYF. The CDR3 region has the DNA TGTGCCATCAGTGAGCATCGGGTCTTACCTTCCTACGAGCAGTACTTC. This chain links TRBV10-3 with TRBJ2-7, with D unresolved. V was trimmed by 2 bases and J by 1 base, leaving 15 bases between them. Germline CDR1 is ENHRY and CDR2 is SYGVKD. The CDR3 is 16 residues long.

In DNA form, the CDR3 reads TGCAGTGCTAGCCGGGACACTGAAGCTTTCTTT. It translates to CSASRDTEAFF. The rearrangement uses TRBV20-1 and TRBJ1-1; D not resolved. The CDR3 covers 11 residues. Per germline, CDR1 DFQATT and CDR2 SNEGSKA (reference sequence). Trimming removed 3 bases from V and 3 bases from J, with 5 bases in between.

The chain combines TRBV6-1 with TRBJ1-2, with unresolved D. The V end was cut by 3 bases, the J end by 7 bases, with 3 bases between. This CDR3 contains 10 residues. Germline CDR1 MNHNS, CDR2 SASEGT. CDR3 sequence reads: CASSDGGYTF. CDR3 coding DNA: TGTGCCAGCAGTGACGGTGGCTACACCTTC.

The V and J genes are TRBV29-1 and TRBJ1-1; a possible D gene is TRBD1 (5 bases). The germline V and J ends were trimmed by 7 bases and 0 bases, with 21 bases remaining between them. Germline V gives CDR1 SQVTM, CDR2 ANQGSEA. This CDR3 region has 16 residues. CDR3 sequence (DNA): TGCAGCGCGGTGGGCGGGGGAGGTGGTATGAACACTGAAGCTTTCTTT. Translation gives CSAVGGGGGMNTEAFF.

This clone was seen more than once but under ten times. The genes are TRBV18 and TRBJ1-1; TRBD1 might be the D (5 bases). V lost 3 bases to trimming and J lost 1 base, with 18 bases between them. Per the germline V gene, CDR1 is KGHSH and CDR2 is LQKENI. This CDR3 contains 17 residues. CDR3 in amino acids: CASSPFLGAGENTEAFF. The CDR3 nucleotides read TGTGCCAGCTCACCCTTTCTTGGGGCCGGAGAGAACACTGAAGCTTTCTTT.

J is TRBJ2-5 and V is TRBV27, with unresolved D. CDR3 length: 13 residues. CDR1 MNHEY and CDR2 SMNVEV come from the germline V gene (reference sequence). V shed 4 bases and J shed 5 bases, with 11 bases lying between them. DNA of the CDR3: TGTGCCAGCAGTTCTGTGGTCGGGGAGACCCAGTACTTC. Translated: CASSSVVGETQYF.

This sequence joins TRBV7-9 and TRBJ2-2, with TRBD1 identical over 9 bases. CDR1 SEHNR and CDR2 FQNEAQ come from the germline V gene (reference sequence). Losses at the gene ends were 3 bases for V and 7 bases for J; bases not matched to a gene: 9. This CDR3 contains 16 residues. CDR3 nucleotides: TGTGCCAGCAGCTTTTTCGTTACAGGGGGCCGCGGGGAGCTGTTTTTT. Translated, it gives CASSFFVTGGRGELFF. The entire variable domain, with the rest obtained from reference TRBV7-9 and TRBJ2-2, is as follows: DTGVSQNPRHKITKRGQNVTFRCDPISEHNRLYWYRQTLGQGPEFLTYFQNEAQLEKSRLLSDRFSAERPKGSFSTLEIQRTEQGDSAMYLCASSFFVTGGRGELFFGEGSRLTVL.